This T cell receptor (beta chain) emerged from a study of blood T cell repertoires in COVID-19 (dated by TCRdb to the early 2020s). With respect to the entire study: Samples from collaborators originated in the United States, Italy and Spain and spanned both the acute and convalescent phases of COVID-19. The prospective study material was composed of cDNA or gDNA derived from T cells, B-cell-depleted T cells, or PBMCs. Subjects who had been exposed to COVID-19, were actively infected with it, or had recovered from it provided the deeply sampled blood TCRbeta repertoires that made up the dataset. The repertoires were made available in a free public database intended to serve as a resource for research on the immune response to SARS-CoV-2. Samples came from the ongoing ImmuneRACE study (first 160 participants) plus 1,254 subjects from 6 global collaborators. A de-identified subject ID, COVID-19 status, age in years and sex were almost always included in the sample metadata. Where available, HLA class I and class II types were obtained from metadata supplied by the sample provider rather than from assay-based typing.

For this chain, trimming is 3 bases at the V end and 7 bases at the J end, and the number of junction bases without a gene match is 3. Including the terminal cysteine and phenylalanine, the CDR3 comprises 14 residues. The only DNA kept is the CDR3, 42 bases in frame from the first base. CDR1 and CDR2 were assigned from the germline V gene (reference sequence) as LNHDA and SQIVND. TCRbeta CDR3 regions were amplified from genomic DNA by means of the immunoSEQ Assay, a bias-controlled multiplex PCR. On the authors' methods: The number of nucleated cells in each sample was estimated from the amplification of reference gene primers within the assay. To quantify the absolute abundance of each unique TCRbeta CDR3 rearrangement, sequence reads were collapsed and filtered. Productive Simpson clonality was computed per sample as the square root of Simpson's diversity index over productive rearrangements. TCRdb carries this immuneACCESS record with in-frame sequences only. Its versions omit some clonotypes, under half of them owing to an unresolved V gene in the studies checked, with the rest unexplained. The V and J calls and the clone size are those of that table, but D and trimming were determined from the DNA. In this sample the table shows about 220,000 clones, 80% to 90% of which occur a single time. Clones ranked in the top ten supply 8% to 10% of the sample.

The collaborating institutions used their own protocols to collect whole blood in K2EDTA tubes. For TCRbeta analysis, collaborators shipped samples as frozen whole blood, isolated PBMCs, or DNA extracted from either of those sample types. What the work shows at the level of the full study, not this receptor alone: How much clinical and demographic metadata was included differed by source and by participant, and the metadata was provided uncurated.

Worth noting for this clone: Its antigen remains undetermined. No much larger clone is present one base from it, and per-base qualities are unavailable.

The rearranged chain carries TRBV19 and TRBJ2-1; 10 bases in the middle match TRBD1. The clonotype originates from a woman aged 45 to 65 with acute or convalescent COVID-19. The material sequenced was peripheral blood. The DNA sequence is as follows: TGTGCCAGTAGTATGGGGGACAGGGGAAATGAGCAGTTCTTC. Its translation is CASSMGDRGNEQFF.